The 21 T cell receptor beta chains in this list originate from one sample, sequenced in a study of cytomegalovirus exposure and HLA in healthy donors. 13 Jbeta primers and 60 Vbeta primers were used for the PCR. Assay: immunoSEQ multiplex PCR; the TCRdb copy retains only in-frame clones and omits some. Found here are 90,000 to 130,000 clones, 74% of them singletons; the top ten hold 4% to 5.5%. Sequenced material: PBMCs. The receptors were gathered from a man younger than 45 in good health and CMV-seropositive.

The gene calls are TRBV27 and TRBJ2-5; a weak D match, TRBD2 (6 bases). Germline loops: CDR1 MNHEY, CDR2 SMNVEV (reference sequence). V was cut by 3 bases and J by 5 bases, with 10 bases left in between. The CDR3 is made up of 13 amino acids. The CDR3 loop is CASSLLGRETQYF. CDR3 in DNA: TGTGCCAGCAGTTTGTTGGGGAGGGAGACCCAGTACTTC.

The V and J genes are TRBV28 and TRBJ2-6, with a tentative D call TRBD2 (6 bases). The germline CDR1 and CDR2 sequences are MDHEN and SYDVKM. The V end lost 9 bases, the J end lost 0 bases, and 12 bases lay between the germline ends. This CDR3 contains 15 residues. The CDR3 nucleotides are TGTGCCAGTTCGTCGCGGGGCTCTGGGGCCAACGTCCTGACTTTC. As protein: CASSSRGSGANVLTF. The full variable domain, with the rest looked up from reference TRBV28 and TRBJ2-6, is DVKVTQSSRYLVKRTGEKVFLECVQDMDHENMFWYRQDPGLGLRLIYFSYDVKMKEKGDIPEGYSVSREKKERFSLILESASTNQTSMYLCASSSRGSGANVLTFGAGSRLTVL.

The CDR3: CASSWGDGTEAFF. The CDR3 DNA sequence: TGCGCCAGCAGTTGGGGGGACGGTACTGAAGCTTTCTTT. The chain combines TRBV10-2 with TRBJ1-1, with D tentatively TRBD1 (5 bases). Germline CDR1 is WSHSY and CDR2 is SAAADI. Deletions cut 5 bases from V and 5 bases from J, with 12 bases between. The CDR3 extends over 13 amino acids.

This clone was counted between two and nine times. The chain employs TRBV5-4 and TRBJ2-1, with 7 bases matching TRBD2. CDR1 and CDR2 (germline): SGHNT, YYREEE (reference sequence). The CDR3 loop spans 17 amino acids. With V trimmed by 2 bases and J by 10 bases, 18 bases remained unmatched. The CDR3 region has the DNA TGTGCCAGCAGCTTCCTTCCTAGCGGTTCTAGCTCCTACGAGCAGTTCTTC. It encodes CASSFLPSGSSSYEQFF.

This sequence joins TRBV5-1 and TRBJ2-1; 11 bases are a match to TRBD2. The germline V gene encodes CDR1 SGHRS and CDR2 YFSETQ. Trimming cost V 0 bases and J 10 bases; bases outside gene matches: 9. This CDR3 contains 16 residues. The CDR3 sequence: CASSLDPSGGPWEQFF. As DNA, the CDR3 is TGCGCCAGCAGCTTGGATCCTAGCGGGGGGCCCTGGGAGCAGTTCTTC.

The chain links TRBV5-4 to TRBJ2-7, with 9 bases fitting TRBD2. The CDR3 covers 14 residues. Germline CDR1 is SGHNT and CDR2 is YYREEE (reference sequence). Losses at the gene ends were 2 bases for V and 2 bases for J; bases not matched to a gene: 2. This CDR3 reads CASSFSGGTYEQYF. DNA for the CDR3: TGTGCCAGCAGCTTTAGCGGGGGAACCTACGAGCAGTACTTC.

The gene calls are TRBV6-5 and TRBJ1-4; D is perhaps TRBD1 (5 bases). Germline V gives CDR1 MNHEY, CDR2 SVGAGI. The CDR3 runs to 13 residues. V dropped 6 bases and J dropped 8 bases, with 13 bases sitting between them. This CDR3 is CASRGGRGEKLFF. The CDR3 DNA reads TGTGCCAGCAGGGGGGGTCGCGGGGAAAAACTGTTTTTT.

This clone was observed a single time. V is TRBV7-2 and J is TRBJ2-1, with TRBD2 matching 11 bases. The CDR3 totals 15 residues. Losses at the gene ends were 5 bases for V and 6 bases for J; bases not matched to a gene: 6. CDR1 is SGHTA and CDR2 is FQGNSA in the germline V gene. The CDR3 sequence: CASSTGLAGINEQFF. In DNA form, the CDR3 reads TGTGCCAGCAGCACCGGACTAGCGGGTATCAATGAGCAGTTCTTC.

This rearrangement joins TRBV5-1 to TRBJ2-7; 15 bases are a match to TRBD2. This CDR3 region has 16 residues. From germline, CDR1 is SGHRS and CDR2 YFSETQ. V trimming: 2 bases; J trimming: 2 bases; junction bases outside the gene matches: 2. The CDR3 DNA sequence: TGCGCCAGCAGCTTCGGACTAGCGGGGGGGCCCTACGAGCAGTACTTC. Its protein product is CASSFGLAGGPYEQYF.

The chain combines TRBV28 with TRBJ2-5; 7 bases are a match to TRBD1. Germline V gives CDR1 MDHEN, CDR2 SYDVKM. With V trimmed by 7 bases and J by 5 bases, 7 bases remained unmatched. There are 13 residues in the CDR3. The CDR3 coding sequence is TGTGCCAGCATAGACAGGGAGAAGGAGACCCAGTACTTC. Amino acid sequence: CASIDREKETQYF.

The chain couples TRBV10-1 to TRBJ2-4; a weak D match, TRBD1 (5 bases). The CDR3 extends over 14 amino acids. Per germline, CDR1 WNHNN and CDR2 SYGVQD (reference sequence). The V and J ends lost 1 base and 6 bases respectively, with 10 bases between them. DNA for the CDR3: TGCGCCAGCAGTGAGTTAGACAGAGCAAACATTCAGTACTTC. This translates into CASSELDRANIQYF.

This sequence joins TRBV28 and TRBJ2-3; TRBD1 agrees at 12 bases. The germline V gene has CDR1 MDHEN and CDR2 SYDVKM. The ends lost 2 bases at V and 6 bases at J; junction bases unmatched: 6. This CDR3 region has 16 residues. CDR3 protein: CASSLRDRGPVDTQYF. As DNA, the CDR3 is TGTGCCAGCAGTTTACGGGACAGGGGGCCTGTGGATACGCAGTATTTT.

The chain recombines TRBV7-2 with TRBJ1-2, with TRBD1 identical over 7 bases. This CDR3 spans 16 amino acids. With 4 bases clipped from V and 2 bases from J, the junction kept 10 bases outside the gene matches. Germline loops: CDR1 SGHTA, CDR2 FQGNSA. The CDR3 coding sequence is TGTGCCAGCAGCTCCGGGACAGATAGTCTAAACTATGGCTACACCTTC. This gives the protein CASSSGTDSLNYGYTF. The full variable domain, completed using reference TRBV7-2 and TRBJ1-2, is GAGVSQSPSNKVTEKGKDVELRCDPISGHTALYWYRQSLGQGLEFLIYFQGNSAPDKSGLPSDRFSAERTGGSVSTLTIQRTQQEDSAVYLCASSSGTDSLNYGYTFGSGTRLTVV.

For the CDR3, the DNA is TGTGCCAGCAGCGTAGCGAGCTCCTATAATTCACCCCTCCACTTT. Its translation is CASSVASSYNSPLHF. The rearrangement joins TRBV9 to TRBJ1-6; D is uncertain. The CDR3 totals 15 residues. Looked up from germline, CDR1 is SGDLS and CDR2 is YYNGEE. V lost 0 bases and J 0 bases, leaving 4 bases between the germline ends.

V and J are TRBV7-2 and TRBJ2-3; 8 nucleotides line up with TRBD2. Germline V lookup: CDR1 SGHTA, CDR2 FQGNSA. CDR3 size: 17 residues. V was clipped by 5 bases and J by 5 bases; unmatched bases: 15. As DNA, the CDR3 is TGTGCCAGCAGCCCCCAATCGGGCGGGGGGTATGGAGATACGCAGTATTTT. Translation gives CASSPQSGGGYGDTQYF.

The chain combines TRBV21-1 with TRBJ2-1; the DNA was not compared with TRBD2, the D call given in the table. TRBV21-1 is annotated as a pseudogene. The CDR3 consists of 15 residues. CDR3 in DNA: TGTGCCAGCAGGGGGGGGATGACAGCTAACAATGAGCAGTTCTTC. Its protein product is CASRGGMTANNEQFF.

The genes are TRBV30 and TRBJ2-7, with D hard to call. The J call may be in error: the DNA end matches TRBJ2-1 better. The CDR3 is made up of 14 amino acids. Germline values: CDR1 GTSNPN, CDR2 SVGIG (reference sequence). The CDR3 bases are TGTGCCTGGAATCAACAGTCTGGATACAATGAGCAGTTCTTC. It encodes CAWNQQSGYNEQFF.

In DNA form, the CDR3 reads TGTGCCAGCTCACCACAGACTAGCGGGGGGCCGAGCACAGATACGCAGTATTTT. Amino acids: CASSPQTSGGPSTDTQYF. The V call is TRBV18, the J call TRBJ2-3, with 13 bases that match TRBD2. The CDR3 totals 18 residues. Looked up from germline, CDR1 is KGHSH and CDR2 is LQKENI. V gave up 1 base and J gave up 0 bases; unmatched junction bases: 4.

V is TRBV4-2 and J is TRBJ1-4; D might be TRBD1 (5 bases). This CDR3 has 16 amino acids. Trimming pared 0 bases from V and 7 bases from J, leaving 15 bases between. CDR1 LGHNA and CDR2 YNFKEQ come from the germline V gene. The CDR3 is CASSQDLGGDGEKLFF. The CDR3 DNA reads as TGTGCCAGCAGCCAAGATCTGGGGGGGGACGGTGAAAAACTGTTTTTT.

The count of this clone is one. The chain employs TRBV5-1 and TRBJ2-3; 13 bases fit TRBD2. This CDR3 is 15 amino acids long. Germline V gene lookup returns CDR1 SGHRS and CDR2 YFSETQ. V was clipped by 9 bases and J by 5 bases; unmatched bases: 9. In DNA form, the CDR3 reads TGCGCCACCCAAGTCCGACTAGCGGGGGGAGATACGCAGTATTTT. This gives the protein CATQVRLAGGDTQYF.

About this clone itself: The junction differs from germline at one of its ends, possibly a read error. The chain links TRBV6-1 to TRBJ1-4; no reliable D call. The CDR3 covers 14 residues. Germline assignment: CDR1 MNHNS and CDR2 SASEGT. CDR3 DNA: TGTGCCGGCAGTCCGGACGGGATTAATGAAAAACTGTTTTTT. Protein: CAGSPDGINEKLFF.